This is a list of T cell receptor beta chains from one sample in a study of blood T cell repertoires in COVID-19. The assay was immunoSEQ multiplex PCR, and TCRdb's table has in-frame clones only and misses some. This table has roughly 140,000 clones, around nine tenths appearing once. Sequencing was carried out using PBMCs or T cells enriched from blood (not recorded which). Source of these receptors: a young woman with acute COVID-19. Each CDR3 is given with its conserved first and last residue. A D gene is named only where the DNA matches it firmly.

j_call d_call v_call cdr3_aa
TRBJ1-5 TRBD1 TRBV6-2/TRBV6-3 CASRRQGRDQPQHF
TRBJ2-6 - TRBV28 CASSVTGSSSGANVLTF
TRBJ2-3 - TRBV5-1 CASSLAVPSTDTQYF
TRBJ1-4 - TRBV2 CASSYIRTNEKLFF
TRBJ1-5 TRBD1 TRBV29-1 CSVVTGYNQPQHF
TRBJ2-5 - TRBV18 CASSPGRQETQYF
TRBJ1-1 TRBD1 TRBV27 CASSVGQGLNTEAFF
TRBJ1-4 - TRBV4-1 CASSQVENEKLFF
TRBJ2-1 TRBD2 TRBV29-1 CSAGTGTRGNNEQFF
TRBJ1-2 - TRBV7-8 CASSPGQTYGYTF
TRBJ2-1 TRBD2 TRBV28 CASRQGLAADSSYNEQFF
TRBJ1-1 - TRBV12-3/TRBV12-4 CASSLKGESEAFF
TRBJ1-2 - TRBV7-3 CASSFAGGLGPWGYGYTF
TRBJ1-1 - TRBV7-9 CASSIRRGDTEAFF
TRBJ1-2 - TRBV6-2/TRBV6-3 CASSLLEGHRDGYTF
TRBJ1-1 TRBD1 TRBV18 CASSQSPGQGTTEAFF